Shown below are 7 T cell receptor beta chains from a single sample sequenced in a study of siplizumab effects on memory and regulatory T cells. Repertoires were generated with immunoSEQ multiplex PCR, while TCRdb's copy carries only in-frame clones and drops some. This sample yields around 110,000 clones, of which 94% are seen a single time; around 1.7% belongs to the top ten. The sequenced sample consisted of non-Treg CD4+ T cells sorted from blood. The source of these receptors is a human donor in good health.

The chain links TRBV27 to TRBJ2-5; TRBD2 is a possible D gene (6 bases). The germline V gene encodes CDR1 MNHEY and CDR2 SMNVEV (reference sequence). This CDR3 region has 13 residues. Between the trimmed V and J ends, which lost 5 bases and 1 base, there was a span of 8 bases. The CDR3 sequence: CASSAGLQETQYF. For the CDR3, the DNA is TGTGCCAGCAGTGCGGGACTCCAAGAGACCCAGTACTTC.

The chain carries TRBV6-5 and TRBJ1-1, with D perhaps matching TRBD1 (6 bases). With 0 bases removed from V and 6 bases from J, the gap between germline ends came to 14 bases. The CDR3 is made up of 15 amino acids. The germline gives CDR1 MNHEY, CDR2 SVGAGI. Written as DNA, the CDR3 is TGTGCCAGCAGTTACTCGTCAGGGGTTGTGTCTGAAGCTTTCTTT. It codes for CASSYSSGVVSEAFF.

Here the CDR3 DNA reads TGTGCCAGCAGCTGGGGACTAGCGGGAGAGGGGGAGCTGTTTTTT. This sequence encodes CASSWGLAGEGELFF. This chain links TRBV7-6 with TRBJ2-2; 14 positions match TRBD2. The junction had 3 bases not matched to a gene; V was cut back by 4 bases and J by 8 bases. The germline gives CDR1 SGHVS, CDR2 FNYEAQ. There are 15 residues in the CDR3. Together with reference TRBV7-6 and TRBJ2-2, the CDR3 gives the full variable domain: GAGVSQSPRYKVTKRGQDVALRCDPISGHVSLYWYRQALGQGPEFLTYFNYEAQQDKSGLPNDRFSAERPEGSISTLTIQRTEQRDSAMYRCASSWGLAGEGELFFGEGSRLTVL.

V is TRBV5-8 and J is TRBJ2-5; possible D gene TRBD1, 5 bases. This CDR3 region has 13 residues. CDR1 is SGHTS, CDR2 YDEGEE, per germline. The ends were cut back, 1 base at V and 9 bases at J, with 13 bases in the middle. The CDR3 sequence: CASSLPGYVAQYF. CDR3 nucleotide sequence: TGTGCCAGCAGCTTGCCAGGGTACGTGGCCCAGTACTTC.

This clone was found once. The chain links TRBV7-9 to TRBJ1-2; D possibly corresponds to TRBD1 (5 bases). The germline CDR1 and CDR2 sequences are SEHNR and FQNEAQ (reference sequence). The germline V and J ends were trimmed by 5 bases and 2 bases, with 12 bases remaining between them. This CDR3 spans 14 amino acids. As DNA, the CDR3 is TGTGCCAGCAGCCGTGCCCAGGGCAACTATGGCTACACCTTC. Translation gives CASSRAQGNYGYTF.

This chain connects TRBV6-1 to TRBJ1-2; TRBD1 might be the D (6 bases). The CDR3 runs 11 residues. With 5 bases removed from V and 11 bases from J, the gap between germline ends came to 12 bases. CDR1 is MNHNS, CDR2 SASEGT, per germline. The CDR3 DNA is TGTGCCAGCAGTCTTGGGACATCGTACACCTTC. This codes for CASSLGTSYTF.

The chain recombines TRBV2 with TRBJ2-7, with 7 bases aligning to TRBD1. Losses at the gene ends were 7 bases for V and 3 bases for J; bases not matched to a gene: 12. CDR1 and CDR2 from the germline V gene are SNHLY and FYNNEI. The CDR3 has 15 amino acids. The CDR3 DNA follows: TGTGCCAGCACGGTCTCCGGACAGGCCGGCTACGAGCAGTACTTC. Translated, it gives CASTVSGQAGYEQYF.